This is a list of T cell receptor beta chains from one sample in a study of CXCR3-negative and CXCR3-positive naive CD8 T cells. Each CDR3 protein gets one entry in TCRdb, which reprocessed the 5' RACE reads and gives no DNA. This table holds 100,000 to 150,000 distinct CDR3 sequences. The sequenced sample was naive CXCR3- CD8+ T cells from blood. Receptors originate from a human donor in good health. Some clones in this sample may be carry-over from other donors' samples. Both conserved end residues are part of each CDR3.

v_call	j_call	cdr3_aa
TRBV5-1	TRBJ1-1	CASTGQGNTEAFF
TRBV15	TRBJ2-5	CATSRVPRTGGEETQYF
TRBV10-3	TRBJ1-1	CATGTGQVAEAFF
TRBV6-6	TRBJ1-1	CASSYSGQGNWWTEAFF
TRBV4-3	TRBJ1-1	CASSQDAGVGTEAFF
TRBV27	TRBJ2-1	CASSPTDGQITYNEQFF
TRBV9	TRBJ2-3	CASSARGGAGDTQYF
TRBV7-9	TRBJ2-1	CASSQSTGINEQFF
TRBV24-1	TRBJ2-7	CATSVGYEQYF
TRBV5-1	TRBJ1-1	CASSLVGTVTLPEAFF
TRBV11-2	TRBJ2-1	CASSLVLAGLKNEQFF
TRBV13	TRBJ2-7	CASSSRQGVVSYYEQYF
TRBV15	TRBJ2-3	CATGFPIGTDTQYF
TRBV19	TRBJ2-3	CASSVHGADTQYF
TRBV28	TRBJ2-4	CASSSSGSLNIQYF
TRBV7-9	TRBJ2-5	CASSYPGGQALYF
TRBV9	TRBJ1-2	CASSVGGDYGYTF
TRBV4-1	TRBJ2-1	CASSHPGLAGYNEQFF
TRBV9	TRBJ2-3	CASSVAGGTSTDTQYF
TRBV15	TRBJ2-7	CATSRDWGVSYEQYF
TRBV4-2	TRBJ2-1	CASSQEQLLAGGWSEQFF
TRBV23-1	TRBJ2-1	CASSQWTDYNEQFF
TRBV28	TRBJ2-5	CASSLDSRTGWMTQYF
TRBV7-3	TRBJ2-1	CASSQGQGAKDEQFF
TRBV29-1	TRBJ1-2	CSVEGGPQGAYGYTF
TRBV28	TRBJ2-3	CASSLGDRGLTDTQYF
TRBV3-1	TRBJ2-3	CASSTGTGADTQYF